This T cell receptor (beta chain) was documented in a study of T cells after yellow fever vaccination. On the study more broadly: Some fractions had low cell numbers, and these were prepared with SMART-Seq v4 Ultra Low Input.

There are many counts of this clonotype. V was trimmed by 0 bases and J by 1 base, leaving 15 bases between them. This CDR3 has 17 residues. Germline loops: CDR1 MNHNY, CDR2 SVGAGI (reference sequence). TCRdb processed the 5' RACE reads anew with MiXCR; each CDR3 protein has one entry. The sample carries about 260,000 distinct CDR3 sequences, roughly 3.7% recorded once. The chain has TRBV6-6 and TRBJ1-1, with a possible D match to TRBD1 (6 bases). The sequence was obtained from a man aged 18-30 years who received the YFV17D yellow fever vaccine. The source material was PBMCs, sampled 15 days after the yellow fever booster vaccination. This chain's CDR3 is CASSYSRGGRGNTEAFF. CDR3 bases: TGTGCCAGCAGTTACTCGAGGGGGGGAAGGGGGAACACTGAAGCTTTCTTT.